Listed below are T cell receptor beta chains from one sample, sequenced in a study of shared clonotypes between healthy human individuals. This table comes from immunoSEQ multiplex PCR, and its TCRdb copy is limited to in-frame clones, with some not included. Here the sample spans 2 million to 2.5 million clones, roughly 95% being singletons. Sequencing input: naive CD4+ T cells sorted from blood. These TCRs come from a young man in good health. Each CDR3 is given with its conserved first and last residue. D genes are given only for firm matches. Rows may omit the clone size; those that give it use once, few, many or a size class.

V	J	D	size	DNA	CDR3
TRBV28	TRBJ1-2	.	.	TGTGCCAGCAGTCCTTGGACAGCCGGGTATGGCTACACCTTC	CASSPWTAGYGYTF
TRBV28	TRBJ1-2	TRBD1	.	TGTGCCAGCAGCTGGGGGCCTCCGGGACAGGCTAACTATGGCTACACCTTC	CASSWGPPGQANYGYTF
TRBV4-2	TRBJ2-7	.	.	TGTGCCAGCAGCCAAGACGCAGGGCTTTTCGCCGAGCAGTACTTC	CASSQDAGLFAEQYF
TRBV4-1	TRBJ1-2	.	.	TGCGCCAGCAGCCCTACCCGTGTAATTAACTATGGCTACACCTTC	CASSPTRVINYGYTF
TRBV7-6	TRBJ2-1	.	.	TGTGCCAGCAGCCGGGACGGTGAGCAGTTCTTC	CASSRDGEQFF
TRBV21-1	TRBJ2-1	.	.	TGTGCCAGCAGCAGGGCAAGTCTGGAGCAGTTCTTC	CASSRASLEQFF
TRBV11-3	TRBJ2-7	TRBD2	.	TGTGCCAGCAGCGTGGGACACGGAATAGCGGGGGTCACCTACGAGCAGTACTTC	CASSVGHGIAGVTYEQYF
TRBV11-2	TRBJ2-1	TRBD2	.	TGTGCCAGCAGCTTAGAGGGGGGGAAATCCTACAATGAGCAGTTCTTC	CASSLEGGKSYNEQFF
TRBV5-1	TRBJ2-5	.	.	TGCGCCAGCAGCTTCGGCGTGCTCCAGTACTTC	CASSFGVLQYF
TRBV5-1	TRBJ2-7	.	.	TGCGCCAGCAGCTGGGGGACGGACCCCCCCTACGAGCAGTACTTC	CASSWGTDPPYEQYF
TRBV5-1	TRBJ2-5	TRBD2	.	TGCGCCAGCAGCCCGACCACTAGCGGGGGCTTAAACGGGGAGACCCAGTACTTC	CASSPTTSGGLNGETQYF
TRBV28	TRBJ1-2	.	.	TGTGCCAGCAGTTTCCCCGGGACCATGGGCGGCTACACCTTC	CASSFPGTMGGYTF
TRBV6-5	TRBJ1-1	.	.	TGTGCCAGCAGTTACTCGCAGAACACTGAAGCTTTCTTT	CASSYSQNTEAFF
TRBV28	TRBJ1-1	.	.	TGTGCCAGCAGTTCTCGGTTTACGAGGGGGACTGAAGCTTTCTTT	CASSSRFTRGTEAFF
TRBV7-2	TRBJ2-7	.	.	TGTGCCAGCAGCTTGGGGCGGGACGTCTACGAGCAGTACTTC	CASSLGRDVYEQYF
TRBV7-9	TRBJ2-1	.	.	TGTGCCAGCCAGTCCAGGACAGAGCAGTTCTTC	CASQSRTEQFF
TRBV20-1	TRBJ2-3	.	.	TGCAGTGCTAGAGAGAGGGATACGCAGTATTTT	CSARERDTQYF
TRBV10-3	TRBJ1-2	.	.	TGTGCCATCAGTGAGTCGGGAGGGAGAGAGGGCTACACCTTC	CAISESGGREGYTF
TRBV7-2	TRBJ1-1	.	once	TGTGCCAGCAGCTTACTCCAGGGGAGGACTGAAGCTTTCTTT	CASSLLQGRTEAFF
TRBV5-4	TRBJ2-5	TRBD1	.	TGTGCCAGCAGCGAGGTGGGACAGGCAGAGACCCAGTACTTC	CASSEVGQAETQYF
TRBV10-3	TRBJ1-1	.	.	TGTGCCATCAGTGAGGTTGGTTGGGGCACTGAAGCTTTCTTT	CAISEVGWGTEAFF
TRBV30	TRBJ1-3	.	.	TGTGCCTGGAGTGTAGGGGGAATTAACACCATATATTTT	CAWSVGGINTIYF
TRBV30	TRBJ1-3	TRBD1	.	TGTGCCTGGAGGCGGGACAGCATGATTGGAAACACCATATATTTT	CAWRRDSMIGNTIYF
TRBV5-1	TRBJ2-7	.	once	TGCGCCAGCAGCTGGGACACCTACGAGCAGTACTTC	CASSWDTYEQYF
TRBV5-1	TRBJ2-3	.	.	TGCGCCAGCAGCTTGCAGGTCAGGGAAGTCACAGATACGCAGTATTTT	CASSLQVREVTDTQYF
TRBV7-3	TRBJ1-6	TRBD1	.	TGTGCCAGCAGCTTATCTCAGGGGGCGAAGTCACCCCTCCACTTT	CASSLSQGAKSPLHF
TRBV2	TRBJ2-7	.	once	TGTGCCAGCAGTAACCTTAGGTCCTACGAGCAGTACTTC	CASSNLRSYEQYF
TRBV19	TRBJ1-5	.	few	TGTGCCAGTACCGACTGGATAGGAGGCAATCAGCCCCAGCATTTT	CASTDWIGGNQPQHF
TRBV19	TRBJ2-3	.	.	TGTGCCAGTAGTACCCTTCCTTGGGCCGCGTCGGGCACAGATACGCAGTATTTT	CASSTLPWAASGTDTQYF
TRBV5-4	TRBJ2-1	TRBD2	.	TGTGCCAGCAGCTTGTCGCTAGCGGGAATATCCTACAATGAGCAGTTCTTC	CASSLSLAGISYNEQFF
TRBV6-6	TRBJ1-2	.	.	TGTGCCAGCACCAGACAGGCCGAAGCTAACTATGGCTACACCTTC	CASTRQAEANYGYTF
TRBV29-1	TRBJ1-1	.	once	TGCAGCAGCATGAGGGTATTGAACACTGAAGCTTTCTTT	CSSMRVLNTEAFF
TRBV7-9	TRBJ2-7	.	.	TGTGCCAGCAGCTTAGGGGCCTGGGACGAGCAGTACTTC	CASSLGAWDEQYF
TRBV5-1	TRBJ2-1	TRBD1	.	TGCGCCAGCAGCTTGGAGGGGGCGGCCTACAATGAGCAGTTCTTC	CASSLEGAAYNEQFF
TRBV7-9	TRBJ2-2	TRBD1	.	TGTGCCAGCAGCTTAGAAGGGGGCGCAAGGACCGGGGAGCTGTTTTTT	CASSLEGGARTGELFF
TRBV18	TRBJ2-2	TRBD1	.	TGTGCCAGCTCACCGGGACAGCGCACCGGGGAGCTGTTTTTT	CASSPGQRTGELFF
TRBV5-1	TRBJ2-5	.	.	TGCGCCAGCAGCTTACAGGGTGTGATCTTCCAGACCCAGTACTTC	CASSLQGVIFQTQYF
TRBV27	TRBJ2-1	TRBD1	.	TGTGCCAGCAGTTCCGACAGGGGATCCTACAATGAGCAGTTCTTC	CASSSDRGSYNEQFF
TRBV7-6	TRBJ2-1	.	.	TGTGCCAGCAGCCAAGGGAACGGGCTGCAAACTAATGAGCAGTTCTTC	CASSQGNGLQTNEQFF
TRBV10-3	TRBJ1-1	.	.	TGTGCCATCACGACAGGGAACACTGAAGCTTTCTTT	CAITTGNTEAFF
TRBV19	TRBJ1-4	TRBD1	.	TGTGCCACCAGAGGACAGGGGGGCGAAAAACTGTTTTTT	CATRGQGGEKLFF
TRBV29-1	TRBJ2-1	.	.	TGCAGCTTATCCAGGGGATCCGTGGGGGAGCACAATGAGCAGTTCTTC	CSLSRGSVGEHNEQFF
TRBV7-2	TRBJ1-4	.	.	TGTGCCAGCAGCACCTTAACAGGGAAACATAATGAAAAACTGTTTTTT	CASSTLTGKHNEKLFF
TRBV30	TRBJ2-2	TRBD2	.	TGTGCCTGCCCCCCTAGCGGGAGGGAACAGCTATTGTCCGGGGAGCTGTTTTTT	CACPPSGREQLLSGELFF
TRBV28	TRBJ1-5	.	.	TGTGCCAGCAGCAGACGAGGGGGAGGCAACAATCAGCCCCAGCATTTT	CASSRRGGGNNQPQHF
TRBV28	TRBJ2-5	.	once	TGTGCCAGCAGCATAAACTCAATAGAGACCCAGTACTTC	CASSINSIETQYF
TRBV5-1	TRBJ2-2	.	.	TGCGCCAGCAGCTACTCAGGGGGGACAAACACCGGGGAGCTGTTTTTT	CASSYSGGTNTGELFF
TRBV10-1	TRBJ1-5	TRBD1	once	TGCGCCAGCAGTCAAAAACCCCGGGACAGAGTCCTGGATCAGCCCCAGCATTTT	CASSQKPRDRVLDQPQHF
TRBV30	TRBJ2-7	TRBD1	.	TGTGCCTGGAGTGTAAAAGGGACAGGATCCTCCTACGAGCAGTACTTC	CAWSVKGTGSSYEQYF
TRBV10-3	TRBJ2-7	.	.	TGTGCCATCTCCCAAGGGGTTGTTTCCTACGAGCAGTACTTC	CAISQGVVSYEQYF
TRBV10-3	TRBJ1-1	TRBD1	few	TGTGCCATCAACGGACAGGTGAACACTGAAGCTTTCTTT	CAINGQVNTEAFF